This TCR beta chain appears in the sequencing data of a study of T cells in Graves' hyperthyroidism and ophthalmopathy (dated by TCRdb to the late 2010s). Background on the whole study: Peripheral blood was sampled at the time of initial diagnosis, prior to any treatment. To identify TCR V-J signatures that set the groups apart, the researchers used a discovery cohort of 100 patients, made up of fewer than 50 with Graves' ophthalmopathy and 55 to 65 with stable Graves' hyperthyroidism. Prospective prediction of ophthalmopathy was tested in an independent validation cohort consisting of 18 to 20 hyperthyroidism patients and some 16 patients who later progressed to ophthalmopathy. The 100 discovery patients were divided at random into training and test sets in a 7:3 ratio. In addition, the study compared T-cell repertoires in thyroid tissue and in blood from several Graves' hyperthyroidism patients. After sampling, hyperthyroidism patients received methimazole starting at 30 mg daily, and ophthalmopathy patients received high-dose intravenous methylprednisolone. According to the paper, TCR Vbeta CDR3 sequencing was carried out on over 130 peripheral blood samples, which came from about 45 ophthalmopathy, approximately 72 hyperthyroidism and roughly 17 progressor patients.

The TCR beta CDR3 regions were amplified from RNA transcripts. A first-round RT-PCR of the TCR CDR3 used the HTBI primer set with the Qiagen OneStep RT-PCR kit. A second multiplex PCR round built the libraries, followed by size selection and purification. The libraries were sequenced on an Illumina HiSeq2000 using paired-end 100 bp reads. The authors processed their data as follows. SOAPnuke was used to process the raw data, with reads discarded if the reads contained adapters or uncalled bases, had a mean Phred below 15, or lacked an exact constant-primer or identifier match. COPE v1.2.5 was used to merge high-quality paired reads, and clonotypes were defined as unique nucleotide sequences. MiTCR v1.1 was used to align clonotypes to the IMGT TRBV, TRBD and TRBJ reference segments. The analysis included only V-J combinations with a frequency above 0.0001, which together covered approximately 99% of the repertoires. A TCS score was defined as the ratio between F50 (clonal expansion) and ExV (chaos), using BLOSUM62-based TCRdist between CDR3 peptides within each V-J. Welch's t-statistics and random forest reduced roughly 530 V-J features to roughly 13, which were used in a naive Bayes classifier (R e1071). TCRdb's own reprocessing of the public reads used fastp at Q25 and MiXCR and kept productive beta chains. Every entry covers one CDR3 protein and lists the most common genes and DNA from its rows. TCRdb assigned the V and J calls; the authors' analysis was not used. This sample lists about 130,000 distinct CDR3 sequences; around 20% were detected once. The ten largest clones take up 60% to 70% of the sample.

With respect to this clonotype: Its antigen is still unknown. No much larger clonotype is one base removed from it; base qualities were not supplied.

The paper as a whole reports these results and caveats: A model built on a 13 V-J signature distinguished ophthalmopathy from stable hyperthyroidism, reaching over 85% sensitivity and around 81% specificity in cross-validation and 80%/75% in testing. Sample size was not statistically predetermined, and blinding of investigators to group allocation was not performed. Blood samples also contained most of the expanded thyroid clonotypes (frequency above 0.001), which suggests that blood repertoires may reflect thyroid immune responses. In validation, progression to ophthalmopathy was predicted by the model with 65% to 71% sensitivity and approximately 78% specificity, a median of roughly six months before onset.

Reading from cysteine to phenylalanine, the CDR3 counts 14 amino acids. Left in the record is the CDR3 DNA by itself, 42 bases read in frame from the first base. V loses 2 bases, J loses 9 bases, and the germline ends lie 17 bases apart. In the germline V gene, CDR1 corresponds to SGHDN and CDR2 to FVKESK. Hyperthyroidism patients were newly diagnosed, had a disease duration of under 2 months, and were aged 18 to 65 years. The study excluded patients with uncontrolled infections, other autoimmune diseases, pregnancy or lactation. Diagnoses relied on clinical symptoms, serum thyroxine and TRAb, thyroid ultrasound and orbital computed tomography. Blood from progressor patients was drawn when they were first diagnosed with hyperthyroidism, before any ophthalmopathy symptoms appeared. PBMCs were separated from approximately 10 ml of fresh peripheral blood using Ficoll-Paque density gradient centrifugation. Progressor patients were defined as those initially diagnosed with Graves' hyperthyroidism in whom ophthalmopathy developed during follow-up. Total RNA was extracted using Trizol reagent, and RNA quality was assessed on an Agilent 2100 Bioanalyzer.

The sequence is built from TRBV14 and TRBJ2-7; matching of 5 bases hints at TRBD2 as the D gene. Material: blood. This clonotype originated in a woman aged 50 to 60 with Graves' hyperthyroidism that later progressed to Graves' ophthalmopathy. Here is the DNA: TGTGCCAGCAGCCAACAAGGAGGAGGACTCCCGCAGTACTTC. It translates as CASSQQGGGLPQYF. Joined to the reference TRBV14 and TRBJ2-7 proteins, this CDR3 gives the full variable domain: EAGVTQFPSHSVIEKGQTVTLRCDPISGHDNLYWYRRVMGKEIKFLLHFVKESKQDESGMPNNRFLAERTGGTYSTLKVQPAELEDSGVYFCASSQQGGGLPQYFGPGTRLTVT.